Sequencing of this T cell receptor (beta chain) was carried out in a study of cytomegalovirus exposure and HLA in healthy donors. Study-wide results and caveats: TRBV6-2, TRBV6-3 and some other V segments were excluded as indistinguishable. Researchers catalogued about 150 TCR beta chains as cytomegalovirus-associated.

Germline CDR1 and CDR2: MNHEY and SMNVEV (reference sequence). V lost 6 bases and J lost 4; bases outside the gene matches: 19. The CDR3 totals 19 residues. Donors showed nominal health when sampled, although they likely had unrecorded immune exposures. It was with 60 Vbeta and 13 Jbeta primers that the PCR ran. The table came from immunoSEQ multiplex PCR; TCRdb's copy has only in-frame clones and leaves some out. The sample lists approximately 100,000 clones, about 80% occurring once. Remarks on this clone: The antigen is undetermined.

The specimen sequenced was PBMCs. V usage is TRBV27 and J usage is TRBJ2-7; 12 positions agree with TRBD2. This sequence originates from a human donor in good health. In DNA, the CDR3 is TGTGCCAGCAGCCACACAAAGCTACTAGCGGGAGGCCGTGGATACGAGCAGTACTTC. Amino acid sequence: CASSHTKLLAGGRGYEQYF.